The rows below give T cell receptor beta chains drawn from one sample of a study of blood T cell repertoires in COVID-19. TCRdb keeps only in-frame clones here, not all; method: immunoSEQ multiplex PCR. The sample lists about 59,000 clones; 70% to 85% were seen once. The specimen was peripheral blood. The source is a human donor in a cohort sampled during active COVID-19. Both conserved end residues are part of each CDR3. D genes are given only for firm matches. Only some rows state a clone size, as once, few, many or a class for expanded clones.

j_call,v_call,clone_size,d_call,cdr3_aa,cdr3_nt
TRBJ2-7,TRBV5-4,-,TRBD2,CASSRDYLSYEQYF,TGTGCCAGCAGCCGGGACTACCTCTCCTACGAGCAGTACTTC
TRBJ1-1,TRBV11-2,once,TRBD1,CASSLNPNSGGRTEAFF,TGTGCCAGCAGCTTAAATCCCAACTCAGGGGGACGGACTGAAGCTTTCTTT
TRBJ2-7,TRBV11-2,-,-,CASSLVSGGPYEQYF,TGTGCCAGCAGCTTAGTGTCCGGAGGGCCTTACGAGCAGTACTTC
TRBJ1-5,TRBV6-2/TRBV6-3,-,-,CASSTSTGESQPQHF,-
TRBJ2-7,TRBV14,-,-,CASSPLITRQHSYEQYF,TGTGCCAGCAGCCCCCTAATTACCCGACAGCACTCCTACGAGCAGTACTTC
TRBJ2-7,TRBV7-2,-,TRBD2,CASSLSGLAGGREQYF,TGTGCCAGCAGCTTATCGGGACTAGCGGGAGGTCGGGAGCAGTACTTC
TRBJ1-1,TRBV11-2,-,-,CASSFTGAEAFF,TGTGCCAGCAGCTTCACAGGCGCCGAAGCTTTCTTT
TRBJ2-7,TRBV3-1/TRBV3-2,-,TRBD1,CASSLQGAPWYEQYF,TGTGCCAGCAGCCTGCAGGGGGCGCCGTGGTACGAGCAGTACTTC
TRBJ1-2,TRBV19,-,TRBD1,CASKARTGPNYGYTF,TGTGCCAGTAAGGCTCGGACAGGGCCCAACTATGGCTACACCTTC
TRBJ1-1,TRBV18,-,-,CASSPTGTEAFF,TGTGCCAGCTCTCCAACAGGGACTGAAGCTTTCTTT
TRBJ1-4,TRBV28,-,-,CASSTRATNEKLFF,TGTGCCAGCAGTACGAGGGCAACTAATGAAAAACTGTTTTTT
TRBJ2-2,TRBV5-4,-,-,CASSLISLAGELFF,TGTGCCAGCAGCTTGATAAGCTTAGCCGGGGAGCTGTTTTTT
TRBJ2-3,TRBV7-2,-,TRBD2,CASSLNGGEDTQYF,TGTGCCAGCAGCTTAAACGGGGGGGAGGATACGCAGTATTTT
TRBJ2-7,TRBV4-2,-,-,CASSQVRAGLGYEQYF,TGTGCCAGCAGCCAAGTCAGAGCGGGCTTAGGCTACGAGCAGTACTTC
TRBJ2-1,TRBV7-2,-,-,CASSPPGVREEQFF,TGTGCCAGCAGCCCCCCTGGAGTAAGGGAGGAGCAGTTCTTC